Below, 10 T cell receptor beta chains from the same sample are listed, as sequenced in a study of T cell responses to AZD1222 COVID-19 vaccine. The assay was immunoSEQ multiplex PCR, and TCRdb's table has in-frame clones only and misses some. Among 99,000 or so clones, approximately 88% were seen once, and the ten largest hold about 8.7%. The sequenced sample was peripheral blood, obtained on day 0 of AZD1222 vaccination. All receptors come from an adult in good health.

This chain connects TRBV6-1 to TRBJ1-6; possibly TRBD1 for D (6 bases). Germline CDR1 reads MNHNS; CDR2 reads SASEGT. CDR3 length equals 15 residues. V was pared by 3 bases and J by 9 bases, with 15 bases between. The CDR3 bases are TGTGCCAGCAGTGACACAGGGATGGGGGGTTCACCCCTCCACTTT. Protein product: CASSDTGMGGSPLHF.

This clone came up once. This chain connects TRBV19 to TRBJ1-2, with D uncertain. CDR1 is LNHDA, CDR2 SQIVND, per germline (reference sequence). Trimming cost V 6 bases and J 2 bases, with 13 bases left between them. CDR3 size: 14 residues. This CDR3 reads CASRIVHANYGYTF. In nucleotides, the CDR3 is TGTGCCAGTAGAATCGTCCACGCCAACTATGGCTACACCTTC.

The chain combines TRBV5-1 with TRBJ2-1; weak D call: TRBD1 (6 bases). The V gene's germline CDR1 is SGHRS and CDR2 YFSETQ. The CDR3 has 14 amino acids. V shed 7 bases and J shed 2 bases, with 13 bases lying between them. CDR3 coding DNA: TGCGCCAGCGGACCACAGGGACCCTACAATGAGCAGTTCTTC. Its protein is CASGPQGPYNEQFF.

V is TRBV27 and J is TRBJ1-5, with D possibly TRBD1 on 6 matching bases. CDR1 is MNHEY and CDR2 is SMNVEV in the germline V gene (reference sequence). Between the trimmed V and J ends, which lost 2 bases and 2 bases, there was a span of 13 bases. This CDR3 contains 16 residues. This CDR3 reads CASSLVGTSGNQPQHF. The CDR3 DNA follows: TGTGCCAGCAGTTTAGTAGGGACATCTGGCAATCAGCCCCAGCATTTT.

The chain links TRBV7-9 to TRBJ1-4; D is undetermined. The germline CDR1 and CDR2 sequences are SEHNR and FQNEAQ (reference sequence). Trimming shortened V by 2 bases and J by 7 bases, and 14 bases separated the two germline ends. The CDR3 is made up of 15 amino acids. The CDR3 loop is CASSLLKVAGEKLFF. CDR3 DNA sequence: TGTGCCAGCAGCTTATTAAAAGTAGCCGGTGAAAAACTGTTTTTT.

V and J are TRBV7-2 and TRBJ2-3; 8 bases line up with TRBD2. This CDR3 region has 14 residues. J lost 4 bases, V lost 6 bases, and 6 bases had no gene match. CDR1 is SGHTA, CDR2 FQGNSA, per germline. CDR3 DNA sequence: TGTGCCAGCAGGCCGGGACTAGTATCAGATACGCAGTATTTT. Translating it yields CASRPGLVSDTQYF.

Many counts were recorded for this clone. CDR3 coding DNA: TGTGCCACCAGCTGGAGGTCGTCCGGGGAGCTGTTTTTT. Translated, it gives CATSWRSSGELFF. V gene TRBV15 combines with J gene TRBJ2-2; tentatively, D is TRBD2 (5 bases). Germline V gene lookup returns CDR1 LNHNV and CDR2 YYDKDF (reference sequence). Trimming removed 5 bases from V and 6 bases from J, with 10 bases in between. The CDR3 covers 13 residues. The full variable domain, in which reference TRBV15 and TRBJ2-2 provide the parts outside the CDR3, is DAMVIQNPRYQVTQFGKPVTLSCSQTLNHNVMYWYQQKSSQAPKLLFHYYDKDFNNEADTPDNFQSRRPNTSFCFLDIRSPGLGDTAMYLCATSWRSSGELFFGEGSRLTVL.

This rearrangement joins TRBV28 to TRBJ1-3; TRBD1 matches 9 bases. The CDR3 runs 19 residues. The V gene's germline CDR1 is MDHEN and CDR2 SYDVKM. V trimming: 6 bases; J trimming: 5 bases; junction bases outside the gene matches: 20. DNA for the CDR3: TGTGCCAGCAGCACTCATCCGAGCTACCGGGACAGGGAAAGAAACACCATATATTTT. Protein product: CASSTHPSYRDRERNTIYF.

This clone was seen once. The rearrangement links TRBV5-1 to TRBJ2-3, with a tentative D call TRBD1 (5 bases). Trimming left V 4 bases short and J 3 bases short, with 15 bases between. The CDR3 loop spans 15 amino acids. Germline V gene sequence: CDR1 SGHRS, CDR2 YFSETQ. The CDR3 loop is CASSPTTARTDTQYF. CDR3 sequence (DNA): TGCGCCAGCAGCCCCACGACAGCTCGGACAGATACGCAGTATTTT.

The chain is built from TRBV7-9 and TRBJ1-2, with TRBD1 identical over 10 bases. Per germline, CDR1 SEHNR and CDR2 FQNEAQ (reference sequence). The ends lost 3 bases at V and 5 bases at J; junction bases unmatched: 0. This CDR3 is built from 13 residues. The CDR3 is CASSLGQGYGYTF. CDR3 nucleotide sequence: TGTGCCAGCAGCTTGGGACAGGGGTATGGCTACACCTTC.